The next 6 T cell receptor beta chains were all read from a single sample in a study of shared clonotypes between healthy human individuals. Terminally differentiated effector memory CD45RA+ cells were excluded by CCR7 positive selection of CD45RO-negative cells. Assay: immunoSEQ multiplex PCR; the TCRdb copy retains only in-frame clones and omits some. The sample holds about 870,000 clones, 80% to 95% seen once. Sample: naive CD8+ T cells sorted from blood. The receptors were gathered from a man aged 30-40 years in good health.

Comment on this clone: Distinct nucleotide sequences in the sample also encode this CDR3. The J gene is TRBJ2-5, the V gene TRBV7-9; D unclear. CDR1 and CDR2 from the germline V gene are SEHNR and FQNEAQ (reference sequence). The V and J ends lost 1 base and 5 bases respectively, with 5 bases between them. The CDR3 runs 12 residues. The CDR3 loop reads CASSLEDETQYF. The CDR3 nucleotides are TGTGCCAGCAGCTTAGAGGATGAGACCCAGTACTTC.

CDR3 sequence (DNA): TGTGCCAGCAGCTTCTCTTGGACAATTTATTCTAGCACAGATACGCAGTATTTT. Protein: CASSFSWTIYSSTDTQYF. The chain joins TRBV5-8 to TRBJ2-3; possible D gene TRBD1, 5 bases. With 2 bases removed from V and 0 bases from J, the gap between germline ends came to 19 bases. Germline CDR1 reads SGHTS; CDR2 reads YDEGEE. The CDR3 length is 18 residues.

The gene calls are TRBV21-1 and TRBJ2-3; the table calls TRBD2, which could not be checked here. TRBV21-1 is a documented pseudogene. The CDR3 has 17 residues. In DNA form, the CDR3 reads TGTGCCAGCAGCAAAGGAGTCCGGGAGGGCTACACAGATACGCAGTATTTT. Its protein is CASSKGVREGYTDTQYF.

The genes are TRBV7-6 and TRBJ2-5; TRBD2 matches at 12 bases. V was pared by 4 bases and J by 2 bases, with 5 bases of the junction left unmatched. The CDR3 has 16 amino acids. From germline, CDR1 is SGHVS and CDR2 FNYEAQ. The CDR3 sequence is CASSSGTSGSQETQYF. As DNA, the CDR3 is TGTGCCAGCAGCTCCGGGACTAGCGGGTCTCAAGAGACCCAGTACTTC.

This rearrangement joins TRBV27 to TRBJ2-3; D is unclear. The germline V gene has CDR1 MNHEY and CDR2 SMNVEV (reference sequence). Deletions cut 3 bases from V and 1 base from J, with 14 bases between. The CDR3 loop spans 16 amino acids. The CDR3 loop reads CASSFINSMGTDTQYF. For the CDR3, the DNA is TGTGCCAGCAGTTTTATTAACTCCATGGGCACAGATACGCAGTATTTT.

V and J are TRBV7-9 and TRBJ2-7, with 9 bases fitting TRBD1. Germline trimming cut 5 bases from V and 4 bases from J; bases unmatched to any gene: 12. Germline CDR1 SEHNR, CDR2 FQNEAQ (reference sequence). The CDR3 sequence is 16 residues long. This CDR3 is CASSPTRDRDFYEQYF. CDR3 sequence (DNA): TGTGCCAGCAGCCCGACCCGGGACAGGGACTTTTACGAGCAGTACTTC.